This T cell receptor beta chain was sequenced during a study of blood T cell repertoires in COVID-19. The wider study: Samples representing acute and convalescent COVID-19 were sourced from the United States, Italy and Spain. The analysed material was cDNA or gDNA that came from T cells, B-cell-depleted T cells, or PBMCs.

The CDR3 totals 13 residues. V trimming: 5 bases; J trimming: 9 bases; junction bases outside the gene matches: 4. Germline V gene lookup returns CDR1 SGHVS and CDR2 FQNEAQ. Produced via immunoSEQ multiplex PCR; TCRdb's table is partial and in-frame only. The data contain about 230,000 clones, around 80% of them singletons. The receptor's source is a man aged 35 to 55 who had recovered from COVID-19. This rearrangement joins TRBV7-8 to TRBJ2-6; 7 bases are shared with TRBD2. What was sequenced was peripheral blood. CDR3 sequence reads: CASSTREGNVLTF. CDR3 nucleotide sequence: TGTGCCAGCAGCACTAGGGAGGGCAACGTCCTGACTTTC.